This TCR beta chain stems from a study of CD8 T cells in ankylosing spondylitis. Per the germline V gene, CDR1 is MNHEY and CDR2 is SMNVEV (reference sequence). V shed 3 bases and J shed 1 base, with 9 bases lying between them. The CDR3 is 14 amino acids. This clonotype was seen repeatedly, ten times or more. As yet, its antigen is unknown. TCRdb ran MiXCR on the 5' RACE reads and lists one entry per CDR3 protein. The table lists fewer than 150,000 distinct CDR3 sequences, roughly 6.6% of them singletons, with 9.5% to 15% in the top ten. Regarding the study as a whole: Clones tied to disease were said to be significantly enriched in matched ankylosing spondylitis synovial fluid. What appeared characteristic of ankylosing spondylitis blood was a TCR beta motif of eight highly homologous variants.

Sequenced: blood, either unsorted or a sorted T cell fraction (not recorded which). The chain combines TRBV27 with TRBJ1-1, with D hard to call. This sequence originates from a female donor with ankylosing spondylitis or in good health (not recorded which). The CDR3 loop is CASSFSRQNTEAFF. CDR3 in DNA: TGTGCCAGCAGTTTCTCCCGACAGAACACTGAAGCTTTCTTT.